The 5 T cell receptor beta chains listed next were all sequenced from one sample in a study of blood T cells in healthy people across ages. Next came a second PCR, run for about 6 to 12 cycles, which used a sample-barcoded 5' primer along with a J-beta primer mix. TCRdb re-analysed the 5' RACE reads in MiXCR, keeping a single row per CDR3 protein. The sample records hundreds of thousands of distinct CDR3 sequences, roughly 21% being singletons. What was sequenced was blood. Source of these receptors: a man aged 65 to 85 in good health.

The V call is TRBV5-1, the J call TRBJ2-1, with D possibly TRBD2 on 6 matching bases. This CDR3 comprises 16 residues. The V end lost 6 bases, the J end lost 5 bases, and 21 bases lay between the germline ends. Looked up from germline, CDR1 is SGHRS and CDR2 is YFSETQ. CDR3 protein: CASTRKASDINNEQFF. CDR3 coding DNA: TGCGCCAGCACTCGTAAGGCTAGCGACATTAACAATGAGCAGTTCTTC.

The chain links TRBV20-1 to TRBJ1-2; D is perhaps TRBD1 (5 bases). In germline, CDR1 is DFQATT, CDR2 SNEGSKA (reference sequence). V was trimmed by 6 bases and J by 5 bases, leaving 16 bases between them. This CDR3 comprises 13 residues. CDR3 amino acids: CSAAEGLEYGYTF. The CDR3 DNA reads as TGCAGTGCCGCGGAGGGGCTGGAGTATGGCTACACCTTC.

The table lists this clonotype with a few counts. The J gene is TRBJ2-5, the V gene TRBV12-3 or TRBV12-4; 9 bases are a match to TRBD2. The J call is uncertain, as TRBJ2-7 better fits the DNA end. The CDR3 has 14 residues. The CDR3 region has the DNA TGTGCCAGCAGTTTAAGTAGCGGGGGCTACGAGCAGTACTTC. It specifies CASSLSSGGYEQYF.

In its sample, this clonotype was seen a few times. The V call is TRBV29-1, the J call TRBJ2-5, with 8 bases aligning to TRBD1. CDR1 SQVTM and CDR2 ANQGSEA come from the germline V gene. This CDR3 region has 14 residues. J gave up 5 bases and V 4 bases, and 9 bases lay outside the gene matches. The CDR3: CSVVGWTGWETQYF. The DNA of the CDR3 is TGCAGCGTTGTTGGGTGGACAGGGTGGGAGACCCAGTACTTC.

This clonotype was seen a few times. This chain links TRBV5-1 with TRBJ1-4; D ambiguous. Looked up from germline, CDR1 is SGHRS and CDR2 is YFSETQ. The CDR3 is 14 residues long. Deletions cut 3 bases from V and 0 bases from J, with 6 bases between. This CDR3 is CASSSTTTNEKLFF. The CDR3 DNA is TGCGCCAGCAGCTCCACTACAACTAATGAAAAACTGTTTTTT.